This TCR beta chain is from a study of OX40 agonist ivuxolimab in advanced cancers. J gave up 3 bases and V 3 bases, and 4 bases lay outside the gene matches. The CDR3 is 14 amino acids. Looked up from germline, CDR1 is SGHRS and CDR2 is YFSETQ. Measured with immunoSEQ multiplex PCR; TCRdb has only the in-frame clones, and not every one. The table lists some 14,000 clones, roughly four fifths of them singletons. This specimen consisted of CD4+ or CD8+ T cells sorted from blood, obtained in a trial of the OX40 agonist ivuxolimab. J is TRBJ1-2 and V is TRBV5-1; TRBD1 matches at 8 bases. The receptor comes from an adult with an advanced solid tumor such as melanoma, head and neck, liver or kidney cancer. CDR3 DNA: TGCGCCAGCAGCTATGGGACAGGAGACTATGGCTACACCTTC. Encoded protein: CASSYGTGDYGYTF.